The present T cell receptor beta chain was sequenced within a study of cytomegalovirus exposure and HLA in healthy donors. Overall study results and limits: Later, TCR association rates were found to vary by HLA locus, highest for DRB1 and lowest for HLA-C. More clonal expansion characterized HLA-associated TCR beta chains than equally common others in a later analysis.

About this clone itself: Its antigen is unknown.

60 Vbeta and 13 Jbeta primers were used in PCR. Some clones are missing from TCRdb's copy, which holds only in-frame ones; the method was immunoSEQ multiplex PCR. The data contain some 180,000 clones, about 90% of them singletons. The V segment lost 8 bases and the J segment 3 bases; nucleotides outside the gene matches: 9. Germline V gives CDR1 MNHEY, CDR2 SVGAGI. This CDR3 contains 15 residues. The sequence came from a boy aged 2 to 10 in good health and CMV-seronegative. This sequence joins TRBV6-5 and TRBJ2-7; TRBD2 matches 11 bases. The sample taken for sequencing was PBMCs. The CDR3 DNA reads as TGTGCCAGCGCCGGATCGACTAGCGGGAACTACGAGCAGTACTTC. It codes for CASAGSTSGNYEQYF.